One T cell receptor beta chain is described in this entry. These data originate in a study of T cell changes during pregnancy in multiple sclerosis. This CDR3 has 16 residues. Germline V CDR1 and CDR2: MGHRA, YSYEKL. V trimming: 3 bases; J trimming: 0 bases; junction bases outside the gene matches: 4. TCRdb's table, derived via immunoSEQ multiplex PCR, lists solely in-frame clones and lacks some. The sample lists tens of thousands of clones; approximately 92% were seen once. Sample: CD4+ T cells from peripheral blood mononuclear cells, taken in the third trimester of pregnancy. V is TRBV4-1 and J is TRBJ2-7, with 11 bases that match TRBD2. This receptor was identified in a female donor with multiple sclerosis, enrolled in a pregnancy study. CDR3 nucleotides: TGCGCCAGCAGCCAGCCCCTAGCGGGAGGCTCCTACGAGCAGTACTTC. Encoded protein: CASSQPLAGGSYEQYF.